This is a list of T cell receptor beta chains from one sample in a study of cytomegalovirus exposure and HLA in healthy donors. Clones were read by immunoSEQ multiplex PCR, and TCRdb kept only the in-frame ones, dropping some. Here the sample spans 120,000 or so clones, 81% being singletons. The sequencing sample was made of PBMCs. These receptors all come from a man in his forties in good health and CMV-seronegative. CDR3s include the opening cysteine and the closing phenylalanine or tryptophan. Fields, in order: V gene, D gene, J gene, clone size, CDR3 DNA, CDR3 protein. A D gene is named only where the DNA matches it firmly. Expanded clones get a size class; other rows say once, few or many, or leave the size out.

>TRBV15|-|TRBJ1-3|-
TGTGCCACCAGCAGAGATCACAGGTCCTCTGGAAACACCATATATTTT
CATSRDHRSSGNTIYF
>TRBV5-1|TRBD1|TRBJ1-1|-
TGCGCCAGCAGCTCTGATACCGGGACAGGGGAGGTCTTT
CASSSDTGTGEVF
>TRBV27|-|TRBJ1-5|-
TGTGCCAGCAGTACGGCGCGGGTCGAGGGTCAGCCCCAGCATTTT
CASSTARVEGQPQHF
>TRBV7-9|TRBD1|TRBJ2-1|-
TGTGCCAGCAGCAAGAGGAAGGGGACAGGGGGCCGGAATGAGCAGTTCTTC
CASSKRKGTGGRNEQFF
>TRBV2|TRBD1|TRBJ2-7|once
TGTGCCAGCAGCCCGGACAGGGGGTTCAACGAGCAGTACTTC
CASSPDRGFNEQYF
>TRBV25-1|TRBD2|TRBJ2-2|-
TGTGCCAGCAGTGAGGGGCCTAGCGGGGGGTCGATCGGGGAGCTGTTTTTT
CASSEGPSGGSIGELFF
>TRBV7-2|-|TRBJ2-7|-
TGTGCCAGCAGCCTAGACTGGGGGACTGCGTTCGAGCAGTACTTC
CASSLDWGTAFEQYF
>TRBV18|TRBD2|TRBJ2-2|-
TGTGCCAGCTCACCGATCAGACTAGCGGGGGTTTTTACCGGGGAGCTGTTTTTT
CASSPIRLAGVFTGELFF
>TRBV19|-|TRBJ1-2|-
TGTGCCAGTAGTATAAATCCCCATACTAGTGGCTACACCTTC
CASSINPHTSGYTF
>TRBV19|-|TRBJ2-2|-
TGTGCCAGTAGTTCGTCTCTCACCGGGGAGCTGTTTTTT
CASSSSLTGELFF
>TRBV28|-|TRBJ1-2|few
TGTGCCAGCAGCCCCTATTTTGTAGGCTACACCTTC
CASSPYFVGYTF
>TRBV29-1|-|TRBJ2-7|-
TGCAGCGTTTCGGGTCCCCTCTCCTACGAGCAGTACTTC
CSVSGPLSYEQYF
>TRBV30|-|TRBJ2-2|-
TGTGCCTGGAGTGGGGGGGTAGCCGGGGAGCTGTTTTTT
CAWSGGVAGELFF
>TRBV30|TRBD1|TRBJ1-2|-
TGTGCCTGGAGTGTCTCCGGACAGGGGTTAGGCTACACCTTC
CAWSVSGQGLGYTF
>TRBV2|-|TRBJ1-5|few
TGTGCCAGCGCCCCTCCGGGGGGGATCAATCAGCCCCAGCATTTT
CASAPPGGINQPQHF
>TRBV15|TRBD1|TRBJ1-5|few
TGTGCCACCTCAGGGGGGCAGCGTCAGCCCCAGCATTTT
CATSGGQRQPQHF
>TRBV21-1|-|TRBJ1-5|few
TGTGCCAGCAGCAAAGCAGAAGGGGGCCACAATCAGCCCCAGCATTTT
CASSKAEGGHNQPQHF
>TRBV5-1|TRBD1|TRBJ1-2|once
TGCGCCAGCCGCCCGGTGACAGGGGAGAGCTACACCTTC
CASRPVTGESYTF
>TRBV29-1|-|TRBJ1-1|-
TGCAGCGGGGGAGGCGGGAGTTTTGGCACTGAAGCTTTCTTT
CSGGGGSFGTEAFF
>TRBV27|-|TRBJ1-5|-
TGTGCCAGCAGTTTAGTCGGGGAGGTGGGCAATCAGCCCCAGCATTTT
CASSLVGEVGNQPQHF
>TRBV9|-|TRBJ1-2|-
TGTGCCAGCAGCGTAGCTCCCCACACAGGAGCCGACCTCTATGGCTACACCTTC
CASSVAPHTGADLYGYTF
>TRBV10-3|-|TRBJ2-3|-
TGTGCCATCACCGAGCGGGGCACAGATACGCAGTATTTT
CAITERGTDTQYF
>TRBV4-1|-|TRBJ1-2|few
TGCGCCAGCAGCCAAGACAACACAGGACAGCCTCTGAGCGGCTACACCTTC
CASSQDNTGQPLSGYTF
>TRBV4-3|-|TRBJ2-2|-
TGCGCCAGCAGCCAAGACCTGAACACCGGGGAGCTGTTTTTT
CASSQDLNTGELFF
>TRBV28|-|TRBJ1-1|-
TGTGCCAGCAGTCCCTTTAACACTGAAGCTTTCTTT
CASSPFNTEAFF
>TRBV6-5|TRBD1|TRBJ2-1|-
TGTGCCAGCAGTGACCGGGACAGAAACAATGAGCAGTTCTTC
CASSDRDRNNEQFF
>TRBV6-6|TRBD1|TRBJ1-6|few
TGTGCCAGCAGTTACTCTTTAAGGGGGCGCTCGGGACCCCTCCACTTT
CASSYSLRGRSGPLHF
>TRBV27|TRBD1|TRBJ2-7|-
TGTGCCAGCAGTTTGCGTTTCGGACAGGGGGGCGAGCAGTACTTC
CASSLRFGQGGEQYF
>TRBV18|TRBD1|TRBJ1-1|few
TGTGCCAGCTCACCAAGCACAGGGGGGAACACTGAAGCTTTCTTT
CASSPSTGGNTEAFF
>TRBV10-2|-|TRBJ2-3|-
TGCGCCACCACGAGGGTTCGCACAGATACGCAGTATTTT
CATTRVRTDTQYF
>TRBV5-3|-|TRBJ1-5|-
TGTGCCAGAAGCTTGGAGGCAGGTCATCAGCCCCAGCATTTT
CARSLEAGHQPQHF
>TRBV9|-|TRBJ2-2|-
TGTGCCAGCAGCACGAGGACAGCCAACACCGGGGAGCTGTTTTTT
CASSTRTANTGELFF
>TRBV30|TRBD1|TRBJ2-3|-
TGTGCCTGGAGTGGTGGACAGGCACCAGATACGCAGTATTTT
CAWSGGQAPDTQYF
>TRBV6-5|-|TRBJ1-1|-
TGTGCCAGCAGTCAGTTGAACACTGAAGCTTTCTTT
CASSQLNTEAFF
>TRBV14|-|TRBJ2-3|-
TGTGCCAGCAGCCCCGAGGAGGGGACCTTCACAGATACGCAGTATTTT
CASSPEEGTFTDTQYF
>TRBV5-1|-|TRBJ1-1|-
TGCGCCAGCAGCTTGGGTCAGGGCGCTGAAGCTTTCTTT
CASSLGQGAEAFF
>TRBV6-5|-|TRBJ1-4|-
TGTGCCAGCAGCCTAATAAGGACAGAAAATGAAAAACTGTTTTTT
CASSLIRTENEKLFF
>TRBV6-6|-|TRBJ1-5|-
TGTGCCAGCAGGCTACGGCAGGGTAGTCAGCCCCAGCATTTT
CASRLRQGSQPQHF
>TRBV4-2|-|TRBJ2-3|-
TGTGCCAGCTCCCGTGAGGCAGATACGCAGTATTTT
CASSREADTQYF
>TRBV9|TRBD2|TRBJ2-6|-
TGTGCCAGCAGCTCGGGAGGAGCTGGGGCCAACGTCCTGACTTTC
CASSSGGAGANVLTF